This T cell receptor (beta chain) originates from a study of post-analysis software for immune sequencing data. Study-wide findings and caveats: People with multiple sclerosis had a significantly lower normalized Chao1 diversity than controls did. Higher frequency in patients than in controls was seen for about five TRBV segments, with TRBV5-6, TRBV5-1 and TRBV20-1 among them. Strong same-batch co-clustering of samples appeared with F measure clustering.

This clonotype appeared a few times. As yet, its antigen is unknown. The TCR beta cDNA libraries contained unique molecular identifiers. Each CDR3 protein is one row after TCRdb ran MiXCR on the PCR reads. The sample lists approximately 730,000 distinct CDR3 sequences, around 46% occurring once. J lost 0 bases, V lost 3 bases, and 9 bases had no gene match. The CDR3 length is 16 residues. In germline, CDR1 is DFQATT, CDR2 SNEGSKA (reference sequence). The sequencing input was blood. V and J are TRBV20-1 and TRBJ2-3, with 7 bases that match TRBD2. The receptor's source is a girl aged 10 to 17 with multiple sclerosis. The CDR3, as DNA: TGCAGTGCTAGCTTCTCTAGCGGACCAAGCACAGATACGCAGTATTTT. Protein product: CSASFSSGPSTDTQYF.